This entry lists 19 T cell receptor beta chains sequenced from one sample in a study of blood T cells in healthy people across ages. It was with a sample-barcoded 5' primer and a J-beta primer mix that a second PCR of roughly 7 to 12 cycles was run. TCRdb passed the 5' RACE reads through MiXCR, listing each CDR3 protein once. The sample shows hundreds of thousands of distinct CDR3 sequences, 56% of them seen only once. Specimen: blood. The receptors derive from a man aged 35 to 55 in good health.

This clonotype was seen a single time. V is TRBV12-3 or TRBV12-4 and J is TRBJ2-3; TRBD2 aligns across 7 bases. The junction had 12 bases not matched to a gene; V was cut back by 7 bases and J by 2 bases. The CDR3 is made up of 16 amino acids. CDR3 nucleotide sequence: TGTGCCAGCACCGAAGCGGGGTATCCCTCCACAGATACGCAGTATTTT. The encoded protein is CASTEAGYPSTDTQYF.

This clonotype appeared a few times. The chain couples TRBV28 to TRBJ2-3; TRBD2 matches 7 bases. The V gene's germline CDR1 is MDHEN and CDR2 SYDVKM. The CDR3 covers 15 residues. J lost 4 bases, V lost 6 bases, and 10 bases had no gene match. In nucleotides, the CDR3 is TGTGCCAGCAGCCTAGCGGTGGGCCCCGCAGATACGCAGTATTTT. Its translation is CASSLAVGPADTQYF.

The chain employs TRBV7-2 and TRBJ1-1, with D perhaps TRBD1 (6 bases). The germline V gene encodes CDR1 SGHTA and CDR2 FQGNSA. The CDR3 is made up of 12 amino acids. V was cut by 4 bases and J by 8 bases, with 11 bases left in between. The CDR3 nucleotides read TGTGCCAGCAGCTCAAGGGGGTGGGAAGCTTTCTTT. Protein product: CASSSRGWEAFF.

The V gene is TRBV27, the J gene TRBJ2-1; TRBD2 is a possible D gene (5 bases). CDR3 length: 14 amino acids. CDR1 is MNHEY and CDR2 is SMNVEV in the germline V gene (reference sequence). Trimming cost V 0 bases and J 9 bases, with 12 bases left between them. In DNA, the CDR3 is TGTGCCAGCAGTTTATCCCCTCAGCGGATTGAGCAGTTCTTC. Translation gives CASSLSPQRIEQFF.

V is TRBV27 and J is TRBJ2-3; a weak D match, TRBD1 (5 bases). The CDR3 runs to 14 residues. V lost 5 bases and J 3 bases, leaving 12 bases between the germline ends. Germline values: CDR1 MNHEY, CDR2 SMNVEV (reference sequence). The CDR3 DNA follows: TGTGCCAGCAGTCAAGAGCGACAGACAGATACGCAGTATTTT. Its translation is CASSQERQTDTQYF.

The chain employs TRBV9 and TRBJ2-5; no reliable D call. V shed 0 bases and J shed 4 bases, with 7 bases lying between them. CDR3 length equals 13 residues. Per the germline V gene, CDR1 is SGDLS and CDR2 is YYNGEE. The CDR3 loop reads CASSVALRETQYF. For the CDR3, the DNA is TGTGCCAGCAGCGTAGCTCTGAGAGAGACCCAGTACTTC.

The chain carries TRBV7-6 and TRBJ2-5; tentatively, D is TRBD2 (5 bases). The CDR3 is 14 amino acids. V was clipped by 5 bases and J by 2 bases, with 12 bases between them. CDR1 and CDR2 (germline): SGHVS, FNYEAQ. As DNA, the CDR3 is TGTGCCAGCAGCGCCGGAGGCAGTCAAGAGACCCAGTACTTC. It codes for CASSAGGSQETQYF.

V usage is TRBV5-5 and J usage is TRBJ1-5, with 7 bases fitting TRBD1. The germline V gene encodes CDR1 SGHKS and CDR2 YYEKEE (reference sequence). This CDR3 region has 16 residues. The CDR3 nucleotides read TGTGCGTGGACAGGCGGGTTGGGTGGTGGCAATCAGCCCCAGCATTTT. Translating it yields CAWTGGLGGGNQPQHF.

The V call is TRBV12-3 or TRBV12-4, the J call TRBJ1-2, with D possibly TRBD1 on 5 matching bases. V was cut by 4 bases and J by 3 bases, with 15 bases left in between. The CDR3 runs to 15 residues. CDR3 nucleotide sequence: TGTGCCAGCAGTTCCCTCGGGGGAGTCGACTATGGCTACACCTTC. Its protein product is CASSSLGGVDYGYTF.

The V gene is TRBV7-2, the J gene TRBJ2-5; 11 bases map to TRBD2. Trimming removed 4 bases from V and 4 bases from J; junction bases left unmatched: 8. The CDR3 extends over 16 amino acids. The germline V gene encodes CDR1 SGHTA and CDR2 FQGNSA. CDR3 nucleotides: TGTGCCAGCAGCTCCCTAGCGGGGGGAATTCCAGAGACCCAGTACTTC. It specifies CASSSLAGGIPETQYF.

The gene calls are TRBV28 and TRBJ2-3; 8 bases are a match to TRBD2. Germline V lookup: CDR1 MDHEN, CDR2 SYDVKM. Unmatched junction bases numbered 11, after V lost 10 bases and J lost 2 bases. The CDR3 totals 15 residues. The CDR3 is CATLGREAFTDTQYF. CDR3 sequence (DNA): TGTGCCACCTTGGGGCGGGAGGCCTTCACAGATACGCAGTATTTT.

This clonotype came up once. The chain recombines TRBV7-2 with TRBJ2-1; unclear D gene. The DNA end lines up better with TRBJ2-7; the J call may be wrong. Germline CDR1 SGHTA, CDR2 FQGNSA. This CDR3 region has 14 residues. CDR3 protein: CASRIAPNYNEQYF. CDR3 coding DNA: TGTGCCAGCAGGATCGCGCCCAACTACAATGAGCAGTACTTC.

This sequence joins TRBV29-1 and TRBJ2-1, with unresolved D. This CDR3 region has 12 residues. CDR1 and CDR2 (germline): SQVTM, ANQGSEA. V gave up 7 bases and J gave up 7 bases, with 14 bases separating them. As DNA, the CDR3 is TGCAGCGCCTCGCCTGCCTTAAATGAGCAGTTCTTC. This translates into CSASPALNEQFF.

This clonotype was counted between two and nine times. J is TRBJ2-7 and V is TRBV7-2, with 8 bases identical to TRBD2. The CDR3 sequence is 13 residues long. Germline V gene data show CDR1 as SGHTA and CDR2 as FQGNSA. Trimming cost V 1 base and J 7 bases; bases outside gene matches: 3. The CDR3 nucleotides are TGTGCCAGCAGCTTAGAGGGACTAGGGGAGCAGTACTTC. It specifies CASSLEGLGEQYF.

The rearrangement uses TRBV20-1 and TRBJ2-5; possibly TRBD2 for D (6 bases). CDR3 length equals 14 residues. Per the germline V gene, CDR1 is DFQATT and CDR2 is SNEGSKA (reference sequence). V was clipped by 4 bases and J by 4 bases, with 16 bases between them. CDR3 in DNA: TGCAGTGCTAAACCCCGCGGGACTCTAGAGACCCAGTACTTC. This sequence encodes CSAKPRGTLETQYF.

This clonotype was recorded at least ten times. The V and J genes are TRBV7-3 and TRBJ2-5, with 7 bases matching TRBD1. V lost 5 bases and J lost 0; bases outside the gene matches: 18. CDR1 and CDR2 (germline): SGHTA, FQGTGA. The CDR3 is 19 residues long. For the CDR3, the DNA is TGTGCCAGCAGCCCCATACCCAGGGACAGCAACGAATACCAAGAGACCCAGTACTTC. Protein product: CASSPIPRDSNEYQETQYF.

The table lists this clonotype with a count of one. The chain uses TRBV7-2 and TRBJ2-7, with D possibly called TRBD1 or TRBD2 (7 bases each). The end of the DNA is better explained by TRBJ2-4, so the J call may be wrong. From germline, CDR1 is SGHTA and CDR2 FQGNSA. The CDR3 has 14 residues. For the CDR3, the DNA is TGTGCCAGCAGCCCAGGGGGGGGATTCGACATTCAGTACTTC. Translated: CASSPGGGFDIQYF.

V gene TRBV7-6 combines with J gene TRBJ1-1, with D hard to call. The V end was cut by 5 bases, the J end by 8 bases, with 15 bases between. There are 13 residues in the CDR3. Germline V CDR1 and CDR2: SGHVS, FNYEAQ. As DNA, the CDR3 is TGTGCCAGCAGCCCCAATCGCGGACCCGAAGCTTTCTTT. This encodes CASSPNRGPEAFF.

This clonotype appeared a few times. V and J are TRBV5-1 and TRBJ2-7; 9 nucleotides agree with TRBD2. The CDR3 extends over 15 amino acids. J was trimmed by 2 bases and V by 1 base; bases with no gene match: 4. In germline, CDR1 is SGHRS, CDR2 YFSETQ. CDR3 in amino acids: CASSLSAGGPYEQYF. The DNA of the CDR3 is TGCGCCAGCAGCTTGTCGGCGGGAGGGCCCTACGAGCAGTACTTC.